These T cell receptor beta chains were read from a single sample in a study of human T cells and chemical hapten exposure. MiXCR, run by TCRdb on the RACE reads, gives a single entry per CDR3 protein. The sample consists of about 98,000 distinct CDR3 sequences, 10% to 12% of them appearing once. This sample comprised whole blood, obtained in connection with sensitization to the hapten diphenylcyclopropenone (DPC). The receptors derive from a woman aged 60-75 years with alopecia areata. Some clones in this sample may be carry-over from other donors' samples. Both conserved end residues are part of each CDR3.

j_gene	v_gene	CDR3aa
TRBJ2-7	TRBV7-9	CASSLAREGPTYEQYF
TRBJ2-5	TRBV9	CASSRTPGQARETQYF
TRBJ2-5	TRBV4-1	CASSQEDPYQETQYF
TRBJ1-5	TRBV20-1	CSARETGFNQPQHF
TRBJ2-6	TRBV20-1	CSARKDRGSSGANVLTF
TRBJ2-7	TRBV10-1	CASSDPGTGIHEQYF
TRBJ2-5	TRBV2	CASSDFPAGGAITQYF
TRBJ1-6	TRBV7-6	CASSLEGSPASPSYNSPLHF
TRBJ1-5	TRBV5-1	CASRPTDGNQPQHF
TRBJ1-4	TRBV5-5	CASSLGDLGGVF
TRBJ2-2	TRBV19	CASSIVGVNTGELFF
TRBJ2-1	TRBV7-2	CASTVTGAHNEQFF
TRBJ1-6	TRBV6-1	CASSPDRRPLHF
TRBJ2-2	TRBV6-1	CASRHYTYLDRTSTGELFF
TRBJ1-5	TRBV20-1	CSASTYQGNQPQHF
TRBJ2-7	TRBV6-4	CASRHQGYEQYF
TRBJ2-3	TRBV5-5	CASSTGALKPTDTQYF
TRBJ2-1	TRBV4-1	CASSQDITRAGPFF
TRBJ1-2	TRBV5-1	CASSLDPGADGYTF
TRBJ2-1	TRBV14	CASSPNNEQFF
TRBJ1-5	TRBV23-1	CASSRAGQGERNQPQHF
TRBJ2-3	TRBV19	CASSHPMRTSRGSPDTQYF
TRBJ1-2	TRBV7-3	CASSLTGQDIYGYTF
TRBJ1-1	TRBV10-3	CAIRLRDYTEAFF
TRBJ2-6	TRBV20-1	CSAREGTAGTNVLTF
TRBJ1-1	TRBV13	CASSFSGAKEAFF
TRBJ1-1	TRBV12-3/TRBV12-4	CASTREGGSTEAFF
TRBJ2-7	TRBV7-6	CASSSPIAPGSTPYEQYF
TRBJ2-7	TRBV27	CASSGTGGYEQYF
TRBJ2-3	TRBV7-6	CASSYSVRGTDTQYF
TRBJ2-5	TRBV10-2	CASRKQLRETQYF
TRBJ2-7	TRBV2	CASRVGGGSTYEQYF
TRBJ2-5	TRBV12-3/TRBV12-4	CASSQGLAGGTETQYF
TRBJ2-7	TRBV6-1	CASSEGWSEQYF
TRBJ2-3	TRBV20-1	CSAEWTGGEDTQYF
TRBJ1-1	TRBV28	CASSPLSGENGAEAFF
TRBJ2-5	TRBV6-5	CASSQLAGGALETQYF
TRBJ1-1	TRBV4-1	CASSRGVLGIGRTEAFF
TRBJ2-7	TRBV5-1	CASSLAGAESSYEQYF
TRBJ2-1	TRBV20-1	CSARTNAEQFF
TRBJ1-2	TRBV6-5	CASSYTGPGGGYGYTF
TRBJ2-2	TRBV7-2	CASSTRQMGQDAGELFF
TRBJ2-7	TRBV20-1	CSARDLYGQGDYEQYF
TRBJ2-7	TRBV19	CATSRAGQGDPRQYF
TRBJ1-3	TRBV5-1	CASSSGQGANF
TRBJ2-2	TRBV7-6	CASSLASVGELFF
TRBJ2-5	TRBV20-1	CSARDPNRGDQETQYF
TRBJ1-6	TRBV3-1	CASSQERRQGTAPLHF
TRBJ2-1	TRBV5-8	CASSGGTVLYNEQFF
TRBJ1-3	TRBV6-1	CASKGTVSSGNTIYF